This T cell receptor (beta chain) emerged from a study of shared clonotypes between healthy human individuals. Looking at the study overall: In total, the donors were two women and a few men aged 18 to 49.

TCRdb keeps only in-frame clones here, not all; method: immunoSEQ multiplex PCR. Of about 1.1 million clones in the sample, approximately 75% are singletons; the top ten hold roughly 0.83%. The germline gives CDR1 MGHDK, CDR2 SYGVNS. This CDR3 is built from 15 residues. Trimming shortened V by 1 base and J by 1 base, and 10 bases separated the two germline ends. Sequencing was done on a sample of memory CD4+ T cells from PBMCs. The subset: CD45RA-negative fraction. This clonotype was sampled from a man aged 18 to 35 in good health. Some clones in this sample may be carry-over from other donors' samples. The chain carries TRBV25-1 and TRBJ1-1, with TRBD1 as a possible D gene (5 bases). DNA of the CDR3: TGTGCCAGCAGTGAATTTCGGGGGTCGAACACTGAAGCTTTCTTT. This gives the protein CASSEFRGSNTEAFF.